Shown below are 6 T cell receptor beta chains from a single sample sequenced in a study of blood T cell repertoires in COVID-19. TCRdb's table, derived via immunoSEQ multiplex PCR, lists solely in-frame clones and lacks some. The sample consists of under 200,000 clones, about 83% of them appearing once. What was sequenced was peripheral blood. These receptor sequences come from a man younger than 35 with active or convalescent COVID-19.

The J gene is TRBJ2-7, the V gene TRBV3-1 (or the pseudogene TRBV3-2), with 12 bases fitting TRBD2. Germline V lookup: CDR1 LGHDT, CDR2 YNNKEL (reference sequence). The CDR3 is made up of 17 amino acids. After removal of 4 bases from V and 7 bases from J, the junction contained 14 bases not matched to a gene. This CDR3 reads CASSRNPTSGRSGEQYF. Written as DNA, the CDR3 is TGTGCCAGCAGCCGAAATCCGACTAGCGGGAGATCAGGTGAGCAGTACTTC.

There are a few counts of this clone. The rearrangement uses TRBV28 and TRBJ2-3, with D maybe TRBD1 (5 bases). Germline V gene sequence: CDR1 MDHEN, CDR2 SYDVKM. The CDR3 spans 13 residues. Trimming stripped 11 bases from V and 2 bases from J, with 14 bases between. The CDR3 nucleotides read TGTGCCTACAGGCCGACAGCCACAGATACGCAGTATTTT. Translation gives CAYRPTATDTQYF.

The V and J genes are TRBV4-1 and TRBJ2-7, with no clear D. V lost 3 bases to trimming and J lost 4 bases, with 13 bases between them. This CDR3 comprises 14 residues. Germline V gives CDR1 MGHRA, CDR2 YSYEKL. The CDR3 coding sequence is TGCGCCAGCAGCCAGGTTGGAACAGTTTACGAGCAGTACTTC. Translating it yields CASSQVGTVYEQYF.

V is TRBV24-1 and J is TRBJ1-2; possibly TRBD1 for D (5 bases). Trimming shortened V by 5 bases and J by 6 bases, and 15 bases separated the two germline ends. This CDR3 is built from 14 residues. Germline V gives CDR1 KGHDR, CDR2 SFDVKD. Here the CDR3 reads CATSAVDSLHGYTF. The CDR3 DNA sequence: TGTGCCACCAGTGCCGTAGACAGTTTACATGGCTACACCTTC.

This rearrangement joins TRBV21-1 to TRBJ1-2; the DNA was not used to check the table's D call, TRBD1. TRBV21-1 has pseudogene status. This CDR3 has 15 amino acids. CDR3 sequence (DNA): TGTGCCAGCAGCAAAGGGGGACAGGGCCGAGATGGCTACACCTTC. Its translation is CASSKGGQGRDGYTF.

As DNA, the CDR3 is TGTGCCAGCAGTCCCCTGAACTATGGCTACACCTTC. Protein: CASSPLNYGYTF. The rearrangement uses TRBV6-2 or TRBV6-3 and TRBJ1-2; D unresolved. The CDR3 covers 12 residues. Trimming stripped 5 bases from V and 2 bases from J, with 6 bases between. The germline CDR1 and CDR2 sequences are MNHEY and SVGEGT.